What follows are 23 T cell receptor beta chains derived from one specimen sequenced in a study of Ad26.COV2.S vaccination and SARS-CoV-2 variants (dated by TCRdb to about 2021). Receptor libraries were prepared by the immunoSEQ multiplex PCR assay. Drawn from immuneACCESS, this table holds only the in-frame rearrangements with V and J called that TCRdb kept. Clones are partly lost; checked studies trace under half to an unresolved V gene and leave the rest unexplained. This sample holds hundreds of thousands of clones; 75% to 90% were observed only once. Roughly a tenth of the sample comes from the top ten. What the treatment or condition label conveys for this sample: roughly 19 received Ad26.COV2.S at low or high dose, single or two shots; a few received placebo; per-sample allocation not given. Repertoires of vaccine and placebo recipients were sequenced from samples collected on day 63 after the first injection.

Sample: peripheral blood, taken in a trial of Ad26.COV2.S vaccine versus placebo. These TCRs come from a person aged 18-65 years who received the Ad26.COV2.S COVID-19 vaccine or a placebo.

V gene TRBV18 combines with J gene TRBJ1-5; D gene uncertain. Per the germline V gene, CDR1 is KGHSH and CDR2 is LQKENI. Trimming stripped 6 bases from V and 1 base from J, with 10 bases between. This CDR3 contains 14 residues. CDR3: CASSPTRSNQPQHF. The CDR3 nucleotides are TGTGCCAGCTCCCCTACAAGGAGCAATCAGCCCCAGCATTTT.

This clone was counted once. This chain joins TRBV5-1 and TRBJ2-5; no reliable D call. Germline lookup yields CDR1 SGHRS and CDR2 YFSETQ. V was trimmed by 0 bases and J by 1 base, leaving 16 bases between them. The CDR3 totals 17 residues. The CDR3 DNA reads TGCGCCAGCAGCTTGGGATTCAGCGTAACCCTCCAAGAGACCCAGTACTTC. The encoded protein is CASSLGFSVTLQETQYF.

The V and J genes are TRBV12-3 or TRBV12-4 and TRBJ2-7; D is perhaps TRBD2 (7 bases). V was pared by 3 bases and J by 7 bases, with 13 bases between. The CDR3 is 13 residues long. The CDR3, as DNA: TGTGCCAGCAGTTTCGGGGGGCCTCGGGAGCAGTACTTC. Translated, it gives CASSFGGPREQYF.

This chain links TRBV28 with TRBJ2-1, with 13 bases matching TRBD2. CDR1 and CDR2 from the germline V gene are MDHEN and SYDVKM. The CDR3 runs to 15 residues. V was clipped by 3 bases and J by 9 bases; unmatched bases: 5. CDR3 DNA: TGTGCCAGCAGTTTGTCACTAGCGGGGGGGAGTGAGCAGTTCTTC. Translating gives CASSLSLAGGSEQFF.

The gene calls are TRBV7-2 and TRBJ2-5, with a possible D match to TRBD1 (6 bases). The CDR3 is 14 amino acids. The germline V and J ends were trimmed by 4 bases and 0 bases, with 9 bases remaining between them. CDR1 SGHTA and CDR2 FQGNSA come from the germline V gene. CDR3: CASSSDSYQETQYF. CDR3 coding DNA: TGTGCCAGCAGCTCGGACAGCTACCAAGAGACCCAGTACTTC.

The chain recombines TRBV4-1 with TRBJ2-1; 14 bases agree with TRBD2. Germline CDR1 is MGHRA and CDR2 is YSYEKL. Losses at the gene ends were 1 base for V and 6 bases for J; bases not matched to a gene: 8. The CDR3 is made up of 18 amino acids. CDR3: CASSQVMGGTSGSNEQFF. In DNA, the CDR3 is TGCGCCAGCAGCCAAGTTATGGGGGGGACTAGCGGGAGCAATGAGCAGTTCTTC.

This clone was counted once. The V gene is TRBV10-3, the J gene TRBJ2-7, with 13 bases lining up with TRBD2. Per the germline V gene, CDR1 is ENHRY and CDR2 is SYGVKD. J was trimmed by 4 bases and V by 9 bases; bases with no gene match: 3. This CDR3 region has 13 residues. Written as DNA, the CDR3 is TGTGCCATAGGGACTAGCGGGGATTACGAGCAGTACTTC. It codes for CAIGTSGDYEQYF.

This clone has just a few counts. The chain combines TRBV4-3 with TRBJ2-7, with 9 bases identical to TRBD2. The junction had 11 bases not matched to a gene; V was cut back by 3 bases and J by 2 bases. The CDR3 consists of 17 residues. From germline, CDR1 is LGHNA and CDR2 YSLEER. In nucleotides, the CDR3 is TGCGCCAGCAGCCAGAGGAGCGGGGGGCTAACCCCCTACGAGCAGTACTTC. Protein sequence: CASSQRSGGLTPYEQYF.

V usage is TRBV6-6 and J usage is TRBJ1-1; D uncertain. From germline, CDR1 is MNHNY and CDR2 SVGAGI (reference sequence). CDR3 length: 15 residues. V was pared by 0 bases and J by 0 bases, with 8 bases between. CDR3 amino acids: CASSYSGGLNTEAFF. The CDR3 nucleotides are TGTGCCAGCAGTTACTCTGGCGGATTGAACACTGAAGCTTTCTTT.

The V gene is TRBV11-2, the J gene TRBJ1-6; 7 nucleotides agree with TRBD1. Germline CDR1 and CDR2: SGHAT and FQNNGV. V lost 6 bases, J lost 7 bases, and 9 bases stayed unmatched. The CDR3 covers 15 residues. The CDR3 loop is CASRAWTGVNSPLHF. In nucleotides, the CDR3 is TGTGCCAGCAGGGCTTGGACAGGCGTGAATTCACCCCTCCACTTT.

V and J are TRBV4-3 and TRBJ2-1, with TRBD2 identical over 14 bases. V was clipped by 4 bases and J by 6 bases; unmatched bases: 8. Germline V lookup: CDR1 LGHNA, CDR2 YSLEER. This CDR3 comprises 17 residues. CDR3 coding DNA: TGCGCCAGCAGCCCGACTAGCGGGGGGGCCTTGGGCAATGAGCAGTTCTTC. Amino acid sequence: CASSPTSGGALGNEQFF.

The chain links TRBV6-5 to TRBJ2-2; D remains unclear. CDR1 is MNHEY and CDR2 is SVGAGI in the germline V gene. The CDR3 sequence is 15 residues long. V lost 0 bases to trimming and J lost 4 bases, with 9 bases between them. The CDR3 loop reads CASSYSSSGTGELFF. The DNA for the CDR3 is TGTGCCAGCAGTTACTCGAGCAGTGGCACCGGGGAGCTGTTTTTT.

J is TRBJ1-2 and V is TRBV6-2 or TRBV6-3, with 8 bases that match TRBD1. CDR1 and CDR2 (germline): MNHEY, SVGEGT. This CDR3 is built from 14 residues. V lost 1 base, J lost 4 bases, and 2 bases stayed unmatched. The CDR3 DNA follows: TGTGCCAGCAGTTACTTCGGACAGGGCTATGGCTACACCTTC. Protein product: CASSYFGQGYGYTF.

This clone occurred once. The V and J genes are TRBV11-3 and TRBJ2-3; D uncertain. The V and J ends lost 5 bases and 0 bases respectively, with 6 bases between them. There are 13 residues in the CDR3. Germline lookup yields CDR1 SGHNT and CDR2 YENEEA. This chain's CDR3 is CASSPPSTDTQYF. The CDR3, as DNA: TGTGCCAGCAGCCCCCCCAGCACAGATACGCAGTATTTT. Using reference TRBV11-3 and TRBJ2-3 for the parts outside the CDR3, the full variable domain is EAGVVQSPRYKIIEKKQPVAFWCNPISGHNTLYWYLQNLGQGPELLIRYENEEAVDDSQLPKDRFSAERLKGVDSTLKIQPAELGDSAVYLCASSPPSTDTQYFGPGTRLTVL.

The V call is TRBV6-5, the J call TRBJ1-4, with 7 bases aligning to TRBD1. After removal of 5 bases from V and 3 bases from J, the junction contained 3 bases not matched to a gene. The CDR3 has 14 amino acids. Germline CDR1 reads MNHEY; CDR2 reads SVGAGI. The CDR3 sequence is CASSNQGANEKLFF. CDR3 sequence (DNA): TGTGCCAGCAGTAATCAGGGGGCTAATGAAAAACTGTTTTTT.

The chain joins TRBV30 to TRBJ1-6, with D unclear. In germline, CDR1 is GTSNPN, CDR2 SVGIG (reference sequence). The V end was cut by 3 bases, the J end by 9 bases, with 12 bases between. The CDR3 covers 13 residues. The CDR3 spells CAWRGRKGSPLHF. The DNA for the CDR3 is TGTGCCTGGAGGGGTAGAAAAGGTTCACCCCTCCACTTT.

On this clone itself: The identical CDR3 is also encoded by other nucleotide sequences in the sample. The chain combines TRBV5-6 with TRBJ1-3; D remains unclear. Germline CDR1 is SGHDT and CDR2 is YYEEEE. The CDR3 loop spans 12 amino acids. V lost 0 bases and J 4 bases, leaving 2 bases between the germline ends. The CDR3 DNA reads TGTGCCAGCAGCTTGGCAGGAAACACCATATATTTT. Residues: CASSLAGNTIYF.

This chain connects TRBV7-2 to TRBJ2-5, with D perhaps TRBD1 (6 bases). This CDR3 has 14 residues. The germline V and J ends were trimmed by 5 bases and 7 bases, with 17 bases remaining between them. Germline CDR1 reads SGHTA; CDR2 reads FQGNSA. The CDR3, as DNA: TGTGCCAGCAGCCAACAGGGCAGACCGGGGACCCAGTACTTC. It codes for CASSQQGRPGTQYF.

This sequence joins TRBV6-9 and TRBJ1-5; D is ambiguous. This CDR3 has 15 residues. Germline lookup yields CDR1 MNHGY and CDR2 SVAAGI. With 1 base removed from V and 3 bases from J, the gap between germline ends came to 10 bases. The CDR3 DNA is TGTGCCAGCAGTTATTGCGGGCTGGTCAATCAGCCCCAGCATTTT. It codes for CASSYCGLVNQPQHF.

The gene calls are TRBV7-9 and TRBJ1-5; no reliable D call. Germline V gene sequence: CDR1 SEHNR, CDR2 FQNEAQ (reference sequence). Trimming shortened V by 3 bases and J by 4 bases, and 10 bases separated the two germline ends. CDR3 length: 14 amino acids. This chain's CDR3 is CASSLGLANQPQHF. In DNA form, the CDR3 reads TGTGCCAGCAGCTTGGGCCTGGCGAATCAGCCCCAGCATTTT.

The chain is built from TRBV27 and TRBJ2-3; 13 nucleotides agree with TRBD2. From germline, CDR1 is MNHEY and CDR2 SMNVEV (reference sequence). V gave up 6 bases and J gave up 3 bases; unmatched junction bases: 3. The CDR3 loop spans 15 amino acids. CDR3: CASRRTSGRTDTQYF. Here the CDR3 DNA reads TGTGCCAGCAGGAGGACTAGCGGGAGAACAGATACGCAGTATTTT.

The chain employs TRBV3-1 (or the pseudogene TRBV3-2) and TRBJ1-1, with D tentatively TRBD1 (6 bases). The CDR3 length is 15 residues. CDR1 LGHDT and CDR2 YNNKEL come from the germline V gene (reference sequence). V was pared by 3 bases and J by 5 bases, with 16 bases between. CDR3: CASSQGSDSRTEAFF. CDR3 sequence (DNA): TGTGCCAGCAGCCAGGGGTCGGACAGTCGGACTGAAGCTTTCTTT.

V and J are TRBV18 and TRBJ1-5; the D gene is possibly TRBD1 (6 bases). This CDR3 has 18 amino acids. Trimming shortened V by 5 bases and J by 0 bases, and 20 bases separated the two germline ends. Germline assignment: CDR1 KGHSH and CDR2 LQKENI. Here the CDR3 DNA reads TGTGCCAGCTCATGGGGGGACACGGACCCCAATAGCAATCAGCCCCAGCATTTT. It is translated as CASSWGDTDPNSNQPQHF.